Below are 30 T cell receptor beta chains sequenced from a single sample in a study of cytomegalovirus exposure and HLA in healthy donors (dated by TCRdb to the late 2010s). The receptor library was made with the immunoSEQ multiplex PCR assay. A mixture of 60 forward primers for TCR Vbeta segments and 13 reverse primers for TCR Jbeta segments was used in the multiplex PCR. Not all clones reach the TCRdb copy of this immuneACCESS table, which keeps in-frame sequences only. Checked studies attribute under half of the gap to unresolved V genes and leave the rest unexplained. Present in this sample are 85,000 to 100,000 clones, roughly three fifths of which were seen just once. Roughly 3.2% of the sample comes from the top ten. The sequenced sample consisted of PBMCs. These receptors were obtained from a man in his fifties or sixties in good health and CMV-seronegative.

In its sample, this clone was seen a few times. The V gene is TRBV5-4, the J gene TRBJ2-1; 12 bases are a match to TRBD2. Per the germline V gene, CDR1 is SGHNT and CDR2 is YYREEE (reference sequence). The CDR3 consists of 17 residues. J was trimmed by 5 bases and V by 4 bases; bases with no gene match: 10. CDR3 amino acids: CASSPASGRAGNNEQFF. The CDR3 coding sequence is TGTGCCAGCAGCCCGGCTAGCGGGAGGGCCGGGAACAATGAGCAGTTCTTC.

Here the CDR3 reads CASSLISGITDTQYF. The CDR3 bases are TGTGCCAGCAGCTTAATTAGCGGGATTACAGATACGCAGTATTTT. The chain recombines TRBV7-9 with TRBJ2-3, with TRBD2 matching over 8 bases. V was pared by 2 bases and J by 3 bases, with 4 bases of the junction left unmatched. Germline CDR1 and CDR2: SEHNR and FQNEAQ (reference sequence). The CDR3 runs to 15 residues.

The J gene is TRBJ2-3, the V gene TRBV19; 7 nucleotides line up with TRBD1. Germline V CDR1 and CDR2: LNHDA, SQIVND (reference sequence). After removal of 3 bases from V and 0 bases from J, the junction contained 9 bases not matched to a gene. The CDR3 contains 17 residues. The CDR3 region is CASSILSQGLSTDTQYF. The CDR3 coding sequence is TGTGCCAGTAGTATCCTTTCACAGGGGCTAAGCACAGATACGCAGTATTTT.

DNA for the CDR3: TGCAGCGTTGGAGGCTATGGCTACACCTTC. Protein product: CSVGGYGYTF. The V and J genes are TRBV29-1 and TRBJ1-2; no definite D call. Germline CDR1 SQVTM, CDR2 ANQGSEA. The CDR3 is made up of 10 amino acids. The V gene lost 4 bases and the J gene lost 4 bases, with 4 bases spanning the gap. The complete variable domain, with remaining parts taken from reference TRBV29-1 and TRBJ1-2, reads SAVISQKPSRDICQRGTSLTIQCQVDSQVTMMFWYRQQPGQSLTLIATANQGSEATYESGFVIDKFPISRPNLTFSTLTVSNMSPEDSSIYLCSVGGYGYTFGSGTRLTVV.

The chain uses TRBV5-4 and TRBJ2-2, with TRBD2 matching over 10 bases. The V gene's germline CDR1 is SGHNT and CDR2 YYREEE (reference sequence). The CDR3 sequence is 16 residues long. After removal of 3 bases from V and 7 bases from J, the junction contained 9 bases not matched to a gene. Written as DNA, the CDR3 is TGTGCCAGCAGCTCAATTATAGCGGGGGGAATCGGGGAGCTGTTTTTT. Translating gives CASSSIIAGGIGELFF.

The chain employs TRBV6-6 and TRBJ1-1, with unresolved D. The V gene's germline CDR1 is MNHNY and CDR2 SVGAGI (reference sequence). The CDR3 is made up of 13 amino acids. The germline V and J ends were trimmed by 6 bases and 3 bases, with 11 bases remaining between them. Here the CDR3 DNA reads TGTGCCAGCAGGTATTCGCGGGACACTGAAGCTTTCTTT. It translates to CASRYSRDTEAFF.

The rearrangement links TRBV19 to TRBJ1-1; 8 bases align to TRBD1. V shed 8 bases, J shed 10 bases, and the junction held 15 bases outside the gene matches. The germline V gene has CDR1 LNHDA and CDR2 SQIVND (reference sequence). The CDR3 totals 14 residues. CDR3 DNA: TGTGCCAGTGGGGCTTATGGACAGGGAAGGGGAGCTTTCTTT. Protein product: CASGAYGQGRGAFF.

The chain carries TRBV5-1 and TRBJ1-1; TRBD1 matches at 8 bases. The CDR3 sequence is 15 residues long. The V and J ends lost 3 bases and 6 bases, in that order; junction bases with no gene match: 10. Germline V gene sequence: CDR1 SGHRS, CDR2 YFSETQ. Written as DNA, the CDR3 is TGCGCCAGCAGCTCCACTCATTCAGGGGGCTCTGAAGCTTTCTTT. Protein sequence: CASSSTHSGGSEAFF.

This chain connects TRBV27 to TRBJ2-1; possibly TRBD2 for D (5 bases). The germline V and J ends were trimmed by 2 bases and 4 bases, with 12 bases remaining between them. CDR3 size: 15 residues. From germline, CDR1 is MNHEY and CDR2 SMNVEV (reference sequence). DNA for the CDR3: TGTGCCAGCAGTTTAGACCGGGGATCTTACAATGAGCAGTTCTTC. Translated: CASSLDRGSYNEQFF.

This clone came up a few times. The CDR3 sequence is CASSPLGQGQGTEAFF. Here the CDR3 DNA reads TGTGCCAGCAGTCCCCTAGGACAGGGACAGGGCACTGAAGCTTTCTTT. This chain joins TRBV27 and TRBJ1-1; TRBD1 matches at 9 bases. This CDR3 comprises 16 residues. V trimming: 5 bases; J trimming: 4 bases; junction bases outside the gene matches: 11. The germline V gene encodes CDR1 MNHEY and CDR2 SMNVEV (reference sequence).

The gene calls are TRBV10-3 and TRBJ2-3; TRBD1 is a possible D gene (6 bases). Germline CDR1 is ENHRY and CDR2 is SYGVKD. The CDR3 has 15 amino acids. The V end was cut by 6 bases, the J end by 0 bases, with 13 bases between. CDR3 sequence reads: CAIRPDRSSTDTQYF. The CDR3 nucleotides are TGTGCCATCAGGCCCGACAGGTCTAGCACAGATACGCAGTATTTT.

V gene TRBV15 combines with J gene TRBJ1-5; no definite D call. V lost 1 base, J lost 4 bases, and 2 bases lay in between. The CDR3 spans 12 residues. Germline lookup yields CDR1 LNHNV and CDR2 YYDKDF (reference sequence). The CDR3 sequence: CATSRANQPQHF. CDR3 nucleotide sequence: TGTGCCACCAGCAGAGCAAATCAGCCCCAGCATTTT.

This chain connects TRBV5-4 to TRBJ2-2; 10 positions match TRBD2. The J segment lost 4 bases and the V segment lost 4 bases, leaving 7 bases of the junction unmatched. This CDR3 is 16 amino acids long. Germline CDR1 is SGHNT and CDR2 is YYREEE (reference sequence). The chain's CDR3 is CASSILASGGTGELFF. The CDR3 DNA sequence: TGTGCCAGCAGCATTTTGGCTAGCGGGGGCACCGGGGAGCTGTTTTTT.

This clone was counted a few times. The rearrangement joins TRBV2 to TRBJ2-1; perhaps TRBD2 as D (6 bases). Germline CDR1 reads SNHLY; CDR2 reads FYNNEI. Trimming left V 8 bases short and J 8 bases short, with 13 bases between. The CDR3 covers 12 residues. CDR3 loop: CASGAGLDEQFF. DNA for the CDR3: TGTGCCAGCGGGGCGGGGCTTGATGAGCAGTTCTTC.

The CDR3 here is CASSLTSGRGEQYF. For the CDR3, the DNA is TGTGCCAGCAGCTTAACTAGCGGGAGAGGCGAGCAGTACTTC. V and J are TRBV7-3 and TRBJ2-7, with 9 bases identical to TRBD2. The CDR3 sequence is 14 residues long. CDR1 SGHTA and CDR2 FQGTGA come from the germline V gene. The V gene end was trimmed by 0 bases and the J gene end by 6 bases; junction bases not matched to a gene: 3. Filled out from reference TRBV7-3 and TRBJ2-7, the complete variable domain reads GAGVSQTPSNKVTEKGKYVELRCDPISGHTALYWYRQSLGQGPEFLIYFQGTGAADDSGLPNDRFFAVRPEGSVSTLKIQRTERGDSAVYLCASSLTSGRGEQYFGPGTRLTVT.

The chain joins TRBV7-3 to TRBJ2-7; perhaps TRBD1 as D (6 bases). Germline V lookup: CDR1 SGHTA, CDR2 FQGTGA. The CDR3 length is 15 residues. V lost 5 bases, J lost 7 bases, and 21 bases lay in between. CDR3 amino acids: CASSATGTPPEEQYF. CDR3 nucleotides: TGTGCCAGCAGCGCCACCGGGACACCACCTGAGGAGCAGTACTTC.

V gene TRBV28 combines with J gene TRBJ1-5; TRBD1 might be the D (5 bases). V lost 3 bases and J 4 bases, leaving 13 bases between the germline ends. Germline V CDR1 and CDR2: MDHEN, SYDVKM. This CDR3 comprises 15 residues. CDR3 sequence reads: CASSFPGLTNQPQHF. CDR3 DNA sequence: TGTGCCAGCAGTTTCCCGGGACTTACGAATCAGCCCCAGCATTTT.

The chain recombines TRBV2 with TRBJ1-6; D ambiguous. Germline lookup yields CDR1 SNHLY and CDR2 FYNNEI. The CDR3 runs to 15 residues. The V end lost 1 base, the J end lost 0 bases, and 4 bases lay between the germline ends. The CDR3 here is CASSEGGSYNSPLHF. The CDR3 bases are TGTGCCAGCAGTGAAGGCGGCTCCTATAATTCACCCCTCCACTTT.

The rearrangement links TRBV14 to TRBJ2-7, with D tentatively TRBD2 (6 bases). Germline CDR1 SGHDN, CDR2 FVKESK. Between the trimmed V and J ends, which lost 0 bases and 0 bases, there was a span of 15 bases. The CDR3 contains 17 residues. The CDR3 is CASSQDEQRAHSYEQYF. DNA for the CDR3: TGTGCCAGCAGCCAAGATGAGCAGCGGGCGCACTCCTACGAGCAGTACTTC. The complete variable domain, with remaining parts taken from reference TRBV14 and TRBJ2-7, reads EAGVTQFPSHSVIEKGQTVTLRCDPISGHDNLYWYRRVMGKEIKFLLHFVKESKQDESGMPNNRFLAERTGGTYSTLKVQPAELEDSGVYFCASSQDEQRAHSYEQYFGPGTRLTVT.

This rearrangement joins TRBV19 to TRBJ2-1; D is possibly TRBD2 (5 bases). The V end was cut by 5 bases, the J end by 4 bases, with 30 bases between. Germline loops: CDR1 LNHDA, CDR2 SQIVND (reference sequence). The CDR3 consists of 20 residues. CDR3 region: CASSPPGKGSFTSLYNEQFF. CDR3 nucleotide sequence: TGTGCCAGTAGTCCCCCGGGAAAGGGTTCGTTTACTTCTCTTTACAATGAGCAGTTCTTC.

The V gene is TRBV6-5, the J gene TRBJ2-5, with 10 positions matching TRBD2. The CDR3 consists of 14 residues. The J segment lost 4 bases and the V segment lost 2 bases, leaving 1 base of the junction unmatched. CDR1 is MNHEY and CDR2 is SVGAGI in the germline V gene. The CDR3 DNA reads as TGTGCCAGCAGTTACAAGCGGGGGGGAGAGACCCAGTACTTC. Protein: CASSYKRGGETQYF.

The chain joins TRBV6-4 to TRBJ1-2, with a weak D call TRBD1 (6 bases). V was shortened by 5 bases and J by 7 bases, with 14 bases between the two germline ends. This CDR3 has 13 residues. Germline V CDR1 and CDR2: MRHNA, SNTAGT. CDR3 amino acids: CASSSTGRGGYTF. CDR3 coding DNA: TGTGCCAGCAGTTCAACAGGGAGAGGTGGCTACACCTTC.

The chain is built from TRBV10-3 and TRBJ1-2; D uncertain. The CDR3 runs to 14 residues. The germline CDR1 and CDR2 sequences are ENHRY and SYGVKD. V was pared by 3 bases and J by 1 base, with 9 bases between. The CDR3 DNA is TGTGCCATCAGTGAATCAGGTCTTAACTATGGCTACACCTTC. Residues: CAISESGLNYGYTF.

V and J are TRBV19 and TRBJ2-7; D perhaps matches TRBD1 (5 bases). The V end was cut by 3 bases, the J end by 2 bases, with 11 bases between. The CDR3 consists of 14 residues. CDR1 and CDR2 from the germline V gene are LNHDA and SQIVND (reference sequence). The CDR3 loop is CASSIGHNTYEQYF. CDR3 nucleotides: TGTGCCAGTAGTATCGGACACAACACCTACGAGCAGTACTTC.

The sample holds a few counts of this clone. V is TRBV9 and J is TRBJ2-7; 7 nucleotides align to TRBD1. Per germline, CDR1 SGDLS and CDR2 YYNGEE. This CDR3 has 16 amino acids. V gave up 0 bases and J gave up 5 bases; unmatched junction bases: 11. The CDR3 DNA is TGTGCCAGCAGCGTAGGGCCGGGACAGCTCCTGGACGAGCAGTACTTC. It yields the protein CASSVGPGQLLDEQYF. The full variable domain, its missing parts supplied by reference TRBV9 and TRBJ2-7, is DSGVTQTPKHLITATGQRVTLRCSPRSGDLSVYWYQQSLDQGLQFLIQYYNGEERAKGNILERFSAQQFPDLHSELNLSSLELGDSALYFCASSVGPGQLLDEQYFGPGTRLTVT.

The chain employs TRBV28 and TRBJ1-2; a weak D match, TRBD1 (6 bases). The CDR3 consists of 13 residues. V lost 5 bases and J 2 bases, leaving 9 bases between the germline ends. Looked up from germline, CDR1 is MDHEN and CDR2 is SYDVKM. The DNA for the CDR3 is TGTGCCAGCAGTCCAACAGGGAACTATGGCTACACCTTC. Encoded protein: CASSPTGNYGYTF.

CDR3 nucleotide sequence: TGTGCCAGCAGCTTAGGGGGACTAGGTGGGGTGGTGAATGAGCAGTTCTTC. Residues: CASSLGGLGGVVNEQFF. The chain has TRBV7-8 and TRBJ2-1; 8 bases fit TRBD2. Germline CDR1 and CDR2: SGHVS and FQNEAQ. The J segment lost 7 bases and the V segment lost 1 base, leaving 12 bases of the junction unmatched. The CDR3 totals 17 residues.

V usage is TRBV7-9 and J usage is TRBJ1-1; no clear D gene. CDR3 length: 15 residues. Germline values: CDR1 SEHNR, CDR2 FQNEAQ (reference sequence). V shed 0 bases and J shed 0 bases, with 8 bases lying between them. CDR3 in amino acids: CASSLAFGVNTEAFF. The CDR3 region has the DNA TGTGCCAGCAGCTTAGCTTTTGGAGTGAACACTGAAGCTTTCTTT.

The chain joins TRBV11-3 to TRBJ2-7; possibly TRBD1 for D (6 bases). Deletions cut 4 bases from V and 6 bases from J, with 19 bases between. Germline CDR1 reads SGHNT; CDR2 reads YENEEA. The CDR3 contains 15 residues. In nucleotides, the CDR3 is TGTGCCAGCAGCTGGAGCTCCGGACAGAAGGGCGAGCAGTACTTC. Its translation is CASSWSSGQKGEQYF.

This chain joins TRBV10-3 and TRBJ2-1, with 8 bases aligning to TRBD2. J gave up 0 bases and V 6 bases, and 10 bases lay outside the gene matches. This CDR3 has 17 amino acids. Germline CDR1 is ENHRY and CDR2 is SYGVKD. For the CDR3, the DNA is TGTGCCATCAGAACGACTAGCGCGAGGAGCTCCTACAATGAGCAGTTCTTC. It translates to CAIRTTSARSSYNEQFF.